This TCR beta chain was sequenced during a study of T cells after posttransplantation cyclophosphamide. This clone was observed a single time. Its antigen is still unknown. There are 14 residues in the CDR3. Germline-derived CDR1 and CDR2 are LNHDA and SQIVND (reference sequence). The ends lost 7 bases at V and 5 bases at J; junction bases unmatched: 8. The repertoire was sequenced with immunoSEQ multiplex PCR; TCRdb's copy has only in-frame clones and lacks some. The sample lists roughly 49,000 clones, 70% to 90% seen once, with about 2.6% in the top ten. Overall study findings and caveats: Blood and skin or GI T cell repertoires showed limited TRB overlap. TRB clonality was highly associated with recipient CMV seropositivity and reactivation. Donor CD8+ memory clones often dominated recipient blood repertoires at later times.

The sequence came from a man aged 30 to 45 with a blood cancer, CMV-positive, and with a related stem cell donor. Sequenced material: PBMCs. The chain combines TRBV19 with TRBJ2-1; 7 nucleotides align to TRBD2. The DNA of the CDR3 is TGTGCCAGTAAATGGCGGGAGATTAACAATGAGCAGTTCTTC. This sequence encodes CASKWREINNEQFF.